Included here is one T cell receptor beta chain sequence, with context. The data derive from a study of cytomegalovirus exposure and HLA in healthy donors. At the level of the study: Tens of millions of unique TCRs, all from HLA-typed donors, were included in an early release of the data.

PCR amplification relied on 60 Vbeta primers (plus 13 Jbeta primers). Sequencing was performed with immunoSEQ multiplex PCR; in TCRdb, only in-frame clones are kept and a portion is missing. The sample table includes around 200,000 clones. CDR1 and CDR2 (germline): MNHEY, SVGAGI. V was shortened by 0 bases and J by 2 bases, with 11 bases between the two germline ends. The CDR3 consists of 15 residues. This chain uses TRBV6-5 with TRBJ2-7; maybe TRBD1 (6 bases). The sample comprised PBMCs. This sequence originates from a woman between 18 and 29 years old in good health and CMV-seropositive. The CDR3: CASSYSSAGAYEQYF. CDR3 bases: TGTGCCAGCAGTTACTCCTCGGCAGGGGCCTACGAGCAGTACTTC.